The clone carrying this T cell receptor beta chain turned up a few times. Germline assignment: CDR1 SGDLS and CDR2 YYNGEE. V dropped 3 bases and J dropped 2 bases, with 13 bases sitting between them. There are 15 residues in the CDR3. These data are taken from a study of T-cell memory formation after mild COVID-19. TCRdb called the 5' RACE reads again in MiXCR, with one record for every CDR3 protein. The sample lists 270,000 or so distinct CDR3 sequences, over 15% seen once, with about 23% in the top ten. The source is a man aged 18 to 35 who had mild COVID-19 (a few samples of this study predate the infection). Cell type and time point are not known. Sequencing was done on a sample of PBMCs or a T cell subset sorted from them (not recorded which). The chain couples TRBV9 to TRBJ2-3; tentative D call: TRBD2 (6 bases). The CDR3 coding sequence is TGTGCCAGCAGCGCTCTGGGGGGACCCACAGATACGCAGTATTTT. This codes for CASSALGGPTDTQYF. Together with reference TRBV9 and TRBJ2-3, the CDR3 gives the full variable domain: DSGVTQTPKHLITATGQRVTLRCSPRSGDLSVYWYQQSLDQGLQFLIQYYNGEERAKGNILERFSAQQFPDLHSELNLSSLELGDSALYFCASSALGGPTDTQYFGPGTRLTVL.